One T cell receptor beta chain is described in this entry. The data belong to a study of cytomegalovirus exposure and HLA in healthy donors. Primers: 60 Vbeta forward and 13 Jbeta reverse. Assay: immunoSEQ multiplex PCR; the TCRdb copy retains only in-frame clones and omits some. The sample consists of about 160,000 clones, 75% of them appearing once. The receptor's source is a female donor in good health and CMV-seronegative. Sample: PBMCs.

CDR3 loop: CASSPDRGGNSPLHF. In DNA, the CDR3 is TGTGCCAGCAGCCCTGACAGGGGCGGGAATTCACCCCTCCACTTT. This sequence joins TRBV9 and TRBJ1-6; 8 nucleotides line up with TRBD1. V lost 4 bases to trimming and J lost 7 bases; unmatched junction nucleotides: 7. The CDR3 is made up of 15 amino acids. Germline-derived CDR1 and CDR2 are SGDLS and YYNGEE.